This is a list of T cell receptor beta chains from one sample in a study of blood T cell repertoires in COVID-19. Here immunoSEQ multiplex PCR was the method, and the copy in TCRdb shows in-frame clones only, minus some. Here the sample spans approximately 46,000 clones, 82% being singletons. Sequencing input: peripheral blood. The receptors derive from a woman aged 55-70 years with acute or convalescent COVID-19. Each CDR3 is given with its conserved first and last residue. D genes are given only for firm matches. Some rows have no size entry. The others give once, few or many, or a class for an expanded clone.

D gene: NA
clone size: NA
V gene: TRBV15
CDR3 length: 16
J gene: TRBJ1-5
CDR3 protein: CATSRDISGGNQPQHF
CDR3 DNA: TGTGCCACCAGCAGAGATATCTCAGGGGGCAATCAGCCCCAGCATTTT

D gene: NA
clone size: NA
V gene: TRBV5-1
CDR3 length: 17
J gene: TRBJ2-7
CDR3 protein: CASSLGQTGKGSYEQYF
CDR3 DNA: TGCGCCAGCAGCTTGGGTCAGACGGGAAAAGGCTCCTACGAGCAGTACTTC

D gene: TRBD1
clone size: once
V gene: TRBV9
CDR3 length: 16
J gene: TRBJ1-2
CDR3 protein: CASSATRDRGLYGYTF
CDR3 DNA: TGTGCCAGCAGTGCCACCAGGGACAGGGGTCTATATGGCTACACCTTC

D gene: TRBD1
clone size: NA
V gene: TRBV19
CDR3 length: 14
J gene: TRBJ1-4
CDR3 protein: CASSRRQGNEKLFF
CDR3 DNA: TGTGCCAGTAGTAGGAGACAGGGGAATGAAAAACTGTTTTTT

D gene: NA
clone size: NA
V gene: TRBV24-1
CDR3 length: 16
J gene: TRBJ2-2
CDR3 protein: CATSESGTRNTGELFF
CDR3 DNA: TGTGCCACCAGTGAGTCCGGGACACGGAACACCGGGGAGCTGTTTTTT

D gene: NA
clone size: few
V gene: TRBV4-1
CDR3 length: 12
J gene: TRBJ1-1
CDR3 protein: CASSQGGYGAFF
CDR3 DNA: TGCGCCAGCAGCCAAGGCGGGTACGGGGCTTTCTTT

D gene: NA
clone size: NA
V gene: TRBV9
CDR3 length: 13
J gene: TRBJ1-5
CDR3 protein: CASSVGENQPQHF
CDR3 DNA: TGTGCCAGCAGCGTAGGAGAAAATCAGCCCCAGCATTTT

D gene: TRBD1
clone size: NA
V gene: TRBV14
CDR3 length: 18
J gene: TRBJ1-1
CDR3 protein: CASSPNRRGRIRNTEAFF
CDR3 DNA: TGTGCCAGCAGCCCCAACCGCAGGGGGCGCATTCGGAACACTGAAGCTTTCTTT

D gene: NA
clone size: NA
V gene: TRBV4-1
CDR3 length: 13
J gene: TRBJ2-3
CDR3 protein: CASSQDFRETQYF
CDR3 DNA: TGCGCCAGCAGCCAAGATTTTCGGGAGACGCAGTATTTT

D gene: TRBD1
clone size: NA
V gene: TRBV3-1/TRBV3-2
CDR3 length: 15
J gene: TRBJ2-3
CDR3 protein: CASSQVQGATDTQYF
CDR3 DNA: TGTGCCAGCAGCCAAGTCCAGGGGGCCACAGATACGCAGTATTTT

D gene: TRBD1
clone size: NA
V gene: TRBV19
CDR3 length: 15
J gene: TRBJ2-7
CDR3 protein: CASSTQPGQGYEQYF
CDR3 DNA: TGTGCCAGTAGTACCCAACCCGGACAGGGATACGAGCAGTACTTC

D gene: TRBD2
clone size: NA
V gene: TRBV19
CDR3 length: 12
J gene: TRBJ2-1
CDR3 protein: CASSGAGDEQFF
CDR3 DNA: TGTGCCAGTAGTGGTGCGGGAGATGAGCAGTTCTTC

D gene: NA
clone size: NA
V gene: TRBV14
CDR3 length: 17
J gene: TRBJ1-5
CDR3 protein: CASSQIIEAFCSQPQHF
CDR3 DNA: TGTGCCAGCAGCCAAATAATCGAGGCTTTTTGTAGTCAGCCCCAGCATTTT

D gene: NA
clone size: NA
V gene: TRBV3-1/TRBV3-2
CDR3 length: 12
J gene: TRBJ2-7
CDR3 protein: CASSQGRFEQYF
CDR3 DNA: TGTGCCAGCAGCCAAGGCAGATTCGAGCAGTACTTC

D gene: NA
clone size: NA
V gene: TRBV5-4
CDR3 length: 12
J gene: TRBJ2-2
CDR3 protein: CASSLNIGELFF
CDR3 DNA: TGTGCCAGCAGCTTGAATATCGGGGAGCTGTTTTTT

D gene: TRBD2
clone size: once
V gene: TRBV7-3
CDR3 length: 19
J gene: TRBJ2-3
CDR3 protein: CASSFTPLSLAASTDTQYF
CDR3 DNA: TGTGCCAGCAGCTTTACCCCGCTATCACTAGCGGCTAGCACAGATACGCAGTATTTT

D gene: TRBD1
clone size: NA
V gene: TRBV7-9
CDR3 length: 20
J gene: TRBJ2-1
CDR3 protein: CASSTGQGAVFRSSYNEQFF
CDR3 DNA: TGTGCCAGCAGCACCGGACAGGGGGCGGTTTTTCGGAGCTCCTACAATGAGCAGTTCTTC

D gene: TRBD2
clone size: NA
V gene: TRBV27
CDR3 length: 14
J gene: TRBJ2-1
CDR3 protein: CASSRPAGVDEQFF
CDR3 DNA: TGTGCCAGCAGTCGCCCAGCGGGAGTTGATGAGCAGTTCTTC

D gene: TRBD1
clone size: NA
V gene: TRBV12-3/TRBV12-4
CDR3 length: 13
J gene: TRBJ2-7
CDR3 protein: CASGSGQYYEQYF
CDR3 DNA: TGTGCCAGCGGATCGGGACAGTACTACGAGCAGTACTTC

D gene: TRBD2
clone size: NA
V gene: TRBV24-1
CDR3 length: 17
J gene: TRBJ2-7
CDR3 protein: CATSRPIAGGWWGEQYF
CDR3 DNA: TGTGCCACCAGTCGTCCCATAGCGGGAGGGTGGTGGGGCGAGCAGTACTTC

D gene: TRBD2
clone size: NA
V gene: TRBV7-2
CDR3 length: 15
J gene: TRBJ2-1
CDR3 protein: CASSVPGLAGGLQFF
CDR3 DNA: TGTGCCAGCAGCGTGCCGGGACTAGCGGGGGGGTTGCAGTTCTTC

D gene: NA
clone size: NA
V gene: TRBV7-2
CDR3 length: 15
J gene: TRBJ1-6
CDR3 protein: CASSTTGPTSSPLHF
CDR3 DNA: TGTGCCAGCAGCACCACAGGACCTACATCTTCACCCCTCCACTTT

D gene: TRBD1
clone size: once
V gene: TRBV5-1
CDR3 length: 18
J gene: TRBJ2-3
CDR3 protein: CASSRSRGQTLITDTQYF
CDR3 DNA: TGCGCCAGCAGCCGTAGCCGGGGACAGACCCTTATTACAGATACGCAGTATTTT

D gene: NA
clone size: few
V gene: TRBV29-1
CDR3 length: 15
J gene: TRBJ1-2
CDR3 protein: CSVSSRDATNYGYTF
CDR3 DNA: TGCAGCGTTTCCAGCCGGGATGCTACTAACTATGGCTACACCTTC

D gene: NA
clone size: NA
V gene: TRBV10-3
CDR3 length: 16
J gene: TRBJ1-2
CDR3 protein: CAISESSRSLNYGYTF
CDR3 DNA: TGTGCCATCAGTGAGTCGAGTAGAAGCCTTAACTATGGCTACACCTTC

D gene: NA
clone size: NA
V gene: TRBV3-1/TRBV3-2
CDR3 length: 15
J gene: TRBJ2-1
CDR3 protein: CASSYTTLGADEQFF
CDR3 DNA: TGTGCCAGCAGCTACACGACTCTGGGGGCGGATGAGCAGTTCTTC

D gene: TRBD1
clone size: NA
V gene: TRBV3-1/TRBV3-2
CDR3 length: 15
J gene: TRBJ1-2
CDR3 protein: CASSQDSTGNYGYTF
CDR3 DNA: TGTGCCAGCAGCCAAGACTCGACAGGGAACTATGGCTACACCTTC

D gene: TRBD2
clone size: NA
V gene: TRBV4-1
CDR3 length: 17
J gene: TRBJ2-5
CDR3 protein: CASSQGGTAGVQETQYF
CDR3 DNA: TGCGCCAGCAGCCAAGGGGGAACAGCGGGGGTCCAAGAGACCCAGTACTTC

D gene: NA
clone size: NA
V gene: TRBV15
CDR3 length: 13
J gene: TRBJ2-1
CDR3 protein: CATSRATYNEQFF
CDR3 DNA: TGTGCCACCAGCAGAGCCACCTACAATGAGCAGTTCTTC

D gene: TRBD1
clone size: NA
V gene: TRBV3-1/TRBV3-2
CDR3 length: 12
J gene: TRBJ2-1
CDR3 protein: CASSRTGNEQFF
CDR3 DNA: TGTGCCAGCAGCCGGACAGGGAATGAGCAGTTCTTC

D gene: NA
clone size: NA
V gene: TRBV7-2
CDR3 length: 13
J gene: TRBJ1-1
CDR3 protein: CASSPTTGREAFF
CDR3 DNA: TGTGCCAGCAGCCCCACTACAGGGCGGGAGGCTTTCTTT

D gene: NA
clone size: few
V gene: TRBV29-1
CDR3 length: 12
J gene: TRBJ2-7
CDR3 protein: CSVVGSSSEQYF
CDR3 DNA: TGCAGCGTTGTAGGTTCTAGCAGCGAGCAGTACTTC

D gene: NA
clone size: NA
V gene: TRBV6-5
CDR3 length: 13
J gene: TRBJ1-5
CDR3 protein: CASNLDSYQPQHF
CDR3 DNA: TGTGCCAGCAACCTCGACTCCTATCAGCCCCAGCATTTT